The 32 T cell receptor beta chains below were found in one sample sequenced in a study of T cell responses to AZD1222 COVID-19 vaccine. Data came from immunoSEQ multiplex PCR; TCRdb stores just in-frame clones and leaves some out. The sample lists almost 70,000 clones; approximately 80% were seen once. Sample: peripheral blood, taken 28 days after the second AZD1222 dose. The receptors were gathered from an adult who received the AZD1222 COVID-19 vaccine.

V gene TRBV30 combines with J gene TRBJ2-3; TRBD2 matches at 11 bases. CDR1 and CDR2 (germline): GTSNPN, SVGIG (reference sequence). This CDR3 is built from 16 residues. Unmatched junction bases numbered 7, after V lost 2 bases and J lost 3 bases. The CDR3 DNA reads as TGTGCCTGGAGTCCGCGACTAGCGGGGAAGACAGATACGCAGTATTTT. As protein: CAWSPRLAGKTDTQYF.

The chain joins TRBV30 to TRBJ1-3; D possibly corresponds to TRBD1 (6 bases). Germline lookup yields CDR1 GTSNPN and CDR2 SVGIG (reference sequence). The CDR3 is 15 amino acids. Between the trimmed V and J ends, which lost 4 bases and 0 bases, there was a span of 13 bases. CDR3 sequence: CAWTAGQISGNTIYF. The DNA for the CDR3 is TGTGCCTGGACGGCGGGACAAATCTCTGGAAACACCATATATTTT.

DNA of the CDR3: TGTGCCAGCAGCTTAGGGACAGAGGTTGAGTATGGCTACACCTTC. Encoded protein: CASSLGTEVEYGYTF. This rearrangement joins TRBV7-9 to TRBJ1-2; D might be TRBD1 (6 bases). V was clipped by 1 base and J by 5 bases, with 14 bases between them. This CDR3 spans 15 amino acids. In germline, CDR1 is SEHNR, CDR2 FQNEAQ (reference sequence).

This chain links TRBV5-1 with TRBJ2-5; D gene unclear. Trimming pared 7 bases from V and 4 bases from J, leaving 11 bases between. The V gene's germline CDR1 is SGHRS and CDR2 YFSETQ. The CDR3 length is 12 residues. The CDR3 DNA is TGCGCCAGCGCCTTTTTGGGAGAGACCCAGTACTTC. Translated, it gives CASAFLGETQYF.

The rearrangement joins TRBV5-8 to TRBJ2-5; D possibly uses TRBD1 or TRBD2 (5 bases each). The CDR3 is 15 amino acids. Trimming stripped 0 bases from V and 5 bases from J, with 14 bases between. The germline gives CDR1 SGHTS, CDR2 YDEGEE. The CDR3 region has the DNA TGTGCCAGCAGCTTGGCCGGGGCTAGCTGGGAGACCCAGTACTTC. Its protein product is CASSLAGASWETQYF.

J is TRBJ1-1 and V is TRBV29-1; D uncertain. CDR1 and CDR2 (germline): SQVTM, ANQGSEA. CDR3 length: 11 residues. Trimming removed 1 base from V and 5 bases from J, with 5 bases in between. The CDR3 reads CSVEGGTEAFF. The DNA of the CDR3 is TGCAGCGTTGAAGGGGGAACTGAAGCTTTCTTT. Filled out from reference TRBV29-1 and TRBJ1-1, the complete variable domain reads SAVISQKPSRDICQRGTSLTIQCQVDSQVTMMFWYRQQPGQSLTLIATANQGSEATYESGFVIDKFPISRPNLTFSTLTVSNMSPEDSSIYLCSVEGGTEAFFGQGTRLTVV.

V gene TRBV11-2 combines with J gene TRBJ2-2; unclear D gene. The CDR3 sequence is 13 residues long. CDR1 is SGHAT and CDR2 is FQNNGV in the germline V gene. Trimming shortened V by 6 bases and J by 3 bases, and 8 bases separated the two germline ends. The CDR3 reads CASSLYYTGELFF. The DNA for the CDR3 is TGTGCCAGCAGTCTCTATTACACCGGGGAGCTGTTTTTT.

The rearrangement joins TRBV5-6 to TRBJ2-1, with 8 bases that match TRBD2. The CDR3 length is 16 residues. Germline V CDR1 and CDR2: SGHDT, YYEEEE. Trimming cost V 2 bases and J 3 bases; bases outside gene matches: 7. CDR3 DNA sequence: TGTGCCAGCAGCTTTCTAACCGGGGGGGACTACAATGAGCAGTTCTTC. Amino acid sequence: CASSFLTGGDYNEQFF.

V is TRBV10-3 and J is TRBJ1-1; no clear D. The CDR3 extends over 15 amino acids. V dropped 3 bases and J dropped 7 bases, with 18 bases sitting between them. Germline CDR1 reads ENHRY; CDR2 reads SYGVKD. The CDR3 sequence is CAISESSSQSGEAFF. CDR3 nucleotides: TGTGCCATCAGTGAAAGCTCTTCCCAATCGGGTGAAGCTTTCTTT.

This clone has just one count. The rearrangement links TRBV19 to TRBJ2-1; TRBD2 might be the D (5 bases). The CDR3 is 14 amino acids. Germline assignment: CDR1 LNHDA and CDR2 SQIVND (reference sequence). The ends were cut back, 7 bases at V and 5 bases at J, with 15 bases in the middle. The CDR3 sequence is CASNRGVLNNEQFF. CDR3 coding DNA: TGTGCCAGTAACCGGGGAGTGTTGAACAATGAGCAGTTCTTC.

The V call is TRBV11-2, the J call TRBJ2-3; D is possibly TRBD1 or TRBD2 (6 bases each). The CDR3 runs to 18 residues. Trimming shortened V by 0 bases and J by 2 bases, and 18 bases separated the two germline ends. Per germline, CDR1 SGHAT and CDR2 FQNNGV. CDR3 amino acids: CASSLDQSGALLTDTQYF. The CDR3 DNA sequence: TGTGCCAGCAGCTTAGATCAATCGGGGGCCCTACTCACAGATACGCAGTATTTT.

The V call is TRBV3-1 (or the pseudogene TRBV3-2), the J call TRBJ1-1; D gene unclear. Between the trimmed V and J ends, which lost 1 base and 7 bases, there was a span of 7 bases. The CDR3 is 12 amino acids. The V gene's germline CDR1 is LGHDT and CDR2 YNNKEL (reference sequence). The CDR3: CASSQASGEAFF. CDR3 coding DNA: TGTGCCAGCAGCCAAGCCTCGGGTGAAGCTTTCTTT.

This clone was seen more than once but under ten times. The J gene is TRBJ1-3, the V gene TRBV7-8; tentatively, D is TRBD1 (6 bases). The CDR3 has 17 amino acids. Germline V CDR1 and CDR2: SGHVS, FQNEAQ. V lost 4 bases and J 3 bases, leaving 19 bases between the germline ends. The CDR3 protein is CASSYVRGGGYGNTIYF. The CDR3 region has the DNA TGTGCCAGCAGCTACGTCAGGGGAGGAGGATATGGAAACACCATATATTTT.

This chain joins TRBV4-1 and TRBJ2-1; 7 bases line up with TRBD2. The length of the CDR3 is 17 residues. Looked up from germline, CDR1 is MGHRA and CDR2 is YSYEKL. Losses at the gene ends were 4 bases for V and 4 bases for J; bases not matched to a gene: 13. In DNA form, the CDR3 reads TGCGCCAGCAGCCCCTCTCGGGCTAGCGGACGTTACAATGAGCAGTTCTTC. Translating it yields CASSPSRASGRYNEQFF.

The gene calls are TRBV11-2 and TRBJ1-2; D might be TRBD1 (6 bases). The V end was cut by 1 base, the J end by 2 bases, with 11 bases between. Germline CDR1 and CDR2: SGHAT and FQNNGV. The CDR3 extends over 15 amino acids. The CDR3 DNA reads as TGTGCCAGCAGCTTAGGGGACACGTTAAACTATGGCTACACCTTC. Translated, it gives CASSLGDTLNYGYTF.

This clone was counted only a few times. The CDR3 nucleotides read TGTGCCAGCAGTTACCGGGATACAGGGGCCTACAATGAGCAGTTCTTC. Amino acids: CASSYRDTGAYNEQFF. The chain uses TRBV6-5 and TRBJ2-1; 7 positions agree with TRBD1. The CDR3 consists of 16 residues. With 2 bases clipped from V and 2 bases from J, the junction kept 6 bases outside the gene matches. From germline, CDR1 is MNHEY and CDR2 SVGAGI.

Concerning this clone: Other DNA sequences from this sample encode an identical CDR3 as well. This chain uses TRBV7-9 with TRBJ1-1; the match to TRBD1 covers 9 bases. The junction had 4 bases not matched to a gene; V was cut back by 4 bases and J by 4 bases. From germline, CDR1 is SEHNR and CDR2 FQNEAQ (reference sequence). The CDR3 runs to 14 residues. In DNA form, the CDR3 reads TGTGCCAGCAGCTCGGGACAGGGCACCACTGAAGCTTTCTTT. Translation: CASSSGQGTTEAFF.

This clone was seen just once. This chain uses TRBV10-3 with TRBJ1-3; 7 nucleotides align to TRBD1. Germline CDR1 ENHRY, CDR2 SYGVKD. CDR3 size: 18 residues. The V segment lost 3 bases and the J segment 0 bases; nucleotides outside the gene matches: 11. The CDR3 coding sequence is TGTGCCATCAGTGACCAACTGACAGGGACTAGCTCTGGAAACACCATATATTTT. Protein product: CAISDQLTGTSSGNTIYF.

This CDR3 is CASSLAPPRSGQPQHF. The CDR3 coding sequence is TGTGCCAGCAGCTTAGCTCCGCCTCGGAGTGGACAGCCCCAGCATTTT. The rearrangement links TRBV7-2 to TRBJ1-5; the D is unclear. The V gene's germline CDR1 is SGHTA and CDR2 FQGNSA. This CDR3 comprises 16 residues. Trimming pared 0 bases from V and 7 bases from J, leaving 16 bases between.

The J gene is TRBJ2-3, the V gene TRBV29-1, with 11 bases that match TRBD1. The CDR3 has 13 residues. Germline V CDR1 and CDR2: SQVTM, ANQGSEA. The V segment lost 6 bases and the J segment 6 bases; nucleotides outside the gene matches: 5. CDR3 in amino acids: CSVAGTGGDTQYF. As DNA, the CDR3 is TGCAGCGTGGCCGGGACAGGGGGTGATACGCAGTATTTT.

The chain combines TRBV30 with TRBJ1-6; no reliable D call. Deletions cut 6 bases from V and 0 bases from J, with 9 bases between. The CDR3 sequence is 14 residues long. CDR1 and CDR2 from the germline V gene are GTSNPN and SVGIG (reference sequence). The CDR3 DNA follows: TGTGCCTGTTCCACTAGCTCCTATAATTCACCCCTCCACTTT. This sequence encodes CACSTSSYNSPLHF.

The gene calls are TRBV5-1 and TRBJ2-1; 7 bases line up with TRBD2. There are 13 residues in the CDR3. The V gene's germline CDR1 is SGHRS and CDR2 YFSETQ. J gave up 12 bases and V 1 base, and 7 bases lay outside the gene matches. The CDR3 coding sequence is TGCGCCAGCAGCTTGAATCAGGGCGGGAGGCAGTTCTTC. This encodes CASSLNQGGRQFF.

This clone is a singleton in its sample. The genes are TRBV4-1 and TRBJ1-6; no clear D gene. The germline CDR1 and CDR2 sequences are MGHRA and YSYEKL. The V and J ends lost 0 bases and 11 bases respectively, with 11 bases between them. The CDR3 extends over 14 amino acids. The CDR3 loop is CASSQDAIGPPLHF. CDR3 coding DNA: TGCGCCAGCAGCCAAGACGCAATCGGCCCACCCCTCCACTTT.

This clone was picked up a small number of times. The V call is TRBV9, the J call TRBJ1-3; a weak D match, TRBD1 (5 bases). The CDR3 sequence is 16 residues long. Trimming removed 1 base from V and 0 bases from J, with 11 bases in between. CDR1 is SGDLS, CDR2 YYNGEE, per germline. The DNA of the CDR3 is TGTGCCAGCAGCGTAAATACAGGATACTCTGGAAACACCATATATTTT. It specifies CASSVNTGYSGNTIYF.

The V call is TRBV5-8, the J call TRBJ2-1, with 9 bases aligning to TRBD1. This CDR3 region has 17 residues. Looked up from germline, CDR1 is SGHTS and CDR2 is YDEGEE. The J segment lost 3 bases and the V segment lost 1 base, leaving 8 bases of the junction unmatched. Written as DNA, the CDR3 is TGTGCCAGCAGCTTGACAGTCGGGACAGGGCTCTACAATGAGCAGTTCTTC. Translation: CASSLTVGTGLYNEQFF.

Only a few counts were recorded for this clone. The rearrangement uses TRBV4-1 and TRBJ2-2; D might be TRBD1 (5 bases). Trimming shortened V by 1 base and J by 7 bases, and 22 bases separated the two germline ends. The length of the CDR3 is 18 residues. Germline CDR1 is MGHRA and CDR2 is YSYEKL. The CDR3 sequence is CASSQGRAAKGYGGELFF. The DNA of the CDR3 is TGCGCCAGCAGCCAAGGCAGGGCGGCGAAGGGGTACGGCGGGGAGCTGTTTTTT.

The chain carries TRBV9 and TRBJ1-5; D possibly corresponds to TRBD1 (5 bases). Per the germline V gene, CDR1 is SGDLS and CDR2 is YYNGEE. V dropped 0 bases and J dropped 5 bases, with 12 bases sitting between them. CDR3 length: 15 amino acids. The CDR3 loop is CASSVEGAIHQPQHF. The CDR3 nucleotides read TGTGCCAGCAGCGTAGAAGGGGCTATCCATCAGCCCCAGCATTTT.

This clone was seen a single time. The chain uses TRBV6-5 and TRBJ1-4; D remains unclear. Looked up from germline, CDR1 is MNHEY and CDR2 is SVGAGI. V lost 5 bases to trimming and J lost 6 bases, with 16 bases between them. The CDR3 is made up of 15 amino acids. CDR3 in DNA: TGTGCCAGCAGTCTACTACATTCGGGGTATGAAAAACTGTTTTTT. It translates to CASSLLHSGYEKLFF.

The gene calls are TRBV7-2 and TRBJ2-1, with 7 bases matching TRBD2. The CDR3 covers 12 residues. V gave up 5 bases and J gave up 12 bases; unmatched junction bases: 7. CDR1 is SGHTA, CDR2 FQGNSA, per germline. In DNA, the CDR3 is TGTGCCAGCAGCATCAGCGGGGTATGGCAGTTCTTC. This translates into CASSISGVWQFF. The full variable domain, completed using reference TRBV7-2 and TRBJ2-1, is GAGVSQSPSNKVTEKGKDVELRCDPISGHTALYWYRQSLGQGLEFLIYFQGNSAPDKSGLPSDRFSAERTGGSVSTLTIQRTQQEDSAVYLCASSISGVWQFFGPGTRLTVL.

This clone showed up just once. This sequence joins TRBV6-4 and TRBJ1-1; the D gene is possibly TRBD1 (6 bases). The V gene lost 7 bases and the J gene lost 0 bases, with 27 bases spanning the gap. Germline loops: CDR1 MRHNA, CDR2 SNTAGT. This CDR3 spans 19 amino acids. The CDR3 loop is CASMVPGGRGFEVNTEAFF. DNA for the CDR3: TGTGCCAGCATGGTCCCCGGGGGGCGAGGATTTGAAGTGAACACTGAAGCTTTCTTT.

The genes are TRBV18 and TRBJ1-5, with TRBD1 as a possible D gene (5 bases). Trimming pared 3 bases from V and 4 bases from J, leaving 19 bases between. The CDR3 extends over 17 amino acids. Per germline, CDR1 KGHSH and CDR2 LQKENI. The CDR3, as DNA: TGTGCCAGCTCACCCGCCTCGGGACTACGGGGAAATCAGCCCCAGCATTTT. Protein product: CASSPASGLRGNQPQHF.

The CDR3 spells CASKGYQGAPGGGELFF. The DNA for the CDR3 is TGTGCCAGTAAGGGATACCAGGGGGCTCCGGGAGGCGGGGAGCTGTTTTTT. The chain is built from TRBV19 and TRBJ2-2, with D perhaps TRBD1 (8 bases). V lost 7 bases, J lost 7 bases, and 25 bases lay in between. CDR3 size: 17 residues. The germline V gene encodes CDR1 LNHDA and CDR2 SQIVND (reference sequence).